The sequence of this T cell receptor (beta chain) was determined in a study of blood T cell repertoires in COVID-19 (dated by TCRdb to the early 2020s). Study-wide context: Samples covering the acute and convalescent phases of COVID-19 were provided by collaborators in the United States, Italy and Spain. The prospective study material was composed of cDNA or gDNA derived from T cells, B-cell-depleted T cells, or PBMCs. The dataset comprised deeply sampled blood TCRbeta repertoires from subjects exposed to, actively infected with, or recovered from COVID-19. The repertoires were released in a freely available public database meant as a resource for research on the immune response to SARS-CoV-2. The samples were drawn from the first 160 participants of the ongoing ImmuneRACE study and from 1,254 subjects provided by 6 global collaborators. Sample metadata almost always included a de-identified subject ID, COVID-19 status, age in years and sex. Where available, HLA class I and class II types were obtained from metadata supplied by the sample provider rather than from assay-based typing.

Collaborating institutions collected whole blood in K2EDTA tubes following their own protocols. For TCRbeta analysis, collaborators shipped samples as frozen whole blood, isolated PBMCs, or DNA extracted from either of those sample types. TCRbeta CDR3 regions were amplified from genomic DNA using the immunoSEQ Assay, a bias-controlled multiplex PCR. As for how the authors treated the data: The number of nucleated cells in each sample was estimated by amplification of reference gene primers within the assay. To quantify the absolute abundance of each unique TCRbeta CDR3 rearrangement, sequence reads were collapsed and filtered. For each sample, productive Simpson clonality was calculated by taking the square root of Simpson's diversity index across productive rearrangements. TCRdb re-hosts the immuneACCESS table, in-frame sequences only. Its copies lack some clones; in the studies checked, an unresolved V gene accounts for under half of them, and the cause for the rest is not known. V and J calls and clone size are given by that table; D and trimming were obtained from the DNA. In this sample the table shows about 270,000 clones, 75% to 90% of which occur a single time. Of the sample, approximately 9.9% falls within the top ten clones.

V sheds 7 bases and J sheds 3 bases, leaving 13 bases between their ends. The germline V gene sets CDR1 to SGHAT and CDR2 to FQNNGV. The CDR3 goes from the cysteine to the phenylalanine over 13 residues. Only the CDR3 portion is preserved as DNA: 39 bases, with reading frame beginning at the first base. Here is what the overall study found, with its caveats: The quantity of clinical and demographic metadata differed by source and by participant and was supplied without curation.

This clone was picked up a small number of times. The clone's antigen remains unknown. One base away there is no much larger clone; base qualities are not given. The TCR sequence derives from a woman between 65 and 79 years old with acute or convalescent COVID-19. What was sequenced was peripheral blood. The rearranged segments are TRBV11-2 and TRBJ2-7, with a weak D call of TRBD1 (5 bases match). The sequence in DNA is TGTGCCAGCACCCCTACAGGCCTCTACGAGCAGTACTTC. Its protein reads: CASTPTGLYEQYF.